The T cell receptor beta chain described here comes from a study of shared clonotypes between healthy human individuals. Measured with immunoSEQ multiplex PCR; TCRdb has only the in-frame clones, and not every one. The table records approximately 1.5 million clones, approximately 98% of them present only once. A single count supports this clone. What it binds is not known. Study donors comprised healthy, HIV-negative adults devoid of recent acute infection or vaccination. Division of CD4+ cells produced a CD45RA+ naive subset and a CD45RA-negative memory subset. Germline CDR1 and CDR2: MNHEY and SVGAGI. The CDR3 runs to 16 residues. After removal of 3 bases from V and 5 bases from J, the junction contained 10 bases not matched to a gene. Whole-study results and caveats: Depth of sequencing was expected to influence donor clonotype sharing. The sharing of 5% to 6.5% of naive CD4 clonotypes was seen across a handful of donors.

The J gene is TRBJ2-7, the V gene TRBV6-5, with 10 bases matching TRBD1. Material: naive CD4+ T cells sorted from blood. Described subset: CD45RA+ positively selected. This clonotype originated in a man aged 25-45 years in good health. For the CDR3, the DNA is TGTGCCAGCAGTTATAGGGGGGACAGGGGATCGGACGAGCAGTACTTC. Its translation is CASSYRGDRGSDEQYF.